The present TCR beta chain was sequenced within a study of cytomegalovirus exposure and HLA in healthy donors. Trimming took off 2 bases at V and 4 bases at J, with 17 bases between the two ends. The CDR3 runs 16 residues. Per the germline V gene, CDR1 is KGHSH and CDR2 is LQKENI. Primers: 60 Vbeta forward and 13 Jbeta reverse. Profiled with immunoSEQ multiplex PCR; TCRdb holds only in-frame clones, not every one. Counted here are more than 100,000 clones, roughly 80% occurring once; the ten biggest clones make up more than 7%. This chain uses TRBV18 with TRBJ2-5; possibly TRBD1 for D (6 bases). Sequenced sample: PBMCs. The TCR comes from a female donor in good health and CMV-seropositive. In nucleotides, the CDR3 is TGTGCCAGCTCACCATTCCAAGGGGTGACAGGAGAGACCCAGTACTTC. Its protein product is CASSPFQGVTGETQYF.